One sample yielded the 5 T cell receptor beta chains listed below, sequenced in a study of T cell repertoires in cytomegalovirus infection. No antigen is known for these receptors. Each CDR3 protein gets one entry after TCRdb re-called the reads with MiXCR. This sample has around 770,000 distinct CDR3 sequences, with about 27% found just once. The starting material was cultured CD8+ T cells from PBMCs, obtained from culture after CMV antigen stimulation. These receptors were taken from a human donor in good health (CMV status not recorded). Some clones in this sample may be carry-over from other donors' samples.

V and J are TRBV24-1 and TRBJ2-2, with a possible D match to TRBD1 (6 bases). V dropped 1 base and J dropped 2 bases, with 10 bases sitting between them. This CDR3 comprises 16 residues. CDR1 is KGHDR and CDR2 is SFDVKD in the germline V gene. The CDR3 is CATSDFRDNNTGELFF. CDR3 coding DNA: TGTGCCACCAGTGATTTCCGGGACAACAACACCGGGGAGCTGTTTTTT.

The J gene is TRBJ2-3, the V gene TRBV5-1; 10 bases align to TRBD2. V trimming: 1 base; J trimming: 2 bases; junction bases outside the gene matches: 4. This CDR3 spans 16 amino acids. Germline-derived CDR1 and CDR2 are SGHRS and YFSETQ. The CDR3 DNA reads TGCGCCAGCAGCTTGATAGCGGGGGGTGTCACAGATACGCAGTATTTT. Translating gives CASSLIAGGVTDTQYF.

The V call is TRBV27, the J call TRBJ1-3; TRBD1 might be the D (6 bases). CDR3 length: 16 amino acids. Trimming left V 6 bases short and J 2 bases short, with 17 bases between. Germline V gene data show CDR1 as MNHEY and CDR2 as SMNVEV (reference sequence). In DNA, the CDR3 is TGTGCCAGCAGCTATACCTTACAGGGCGCTGGAAACACCATATATTTT. It is translated as CASSYTLQGAGNTIYF.

The chain has TRBV20-1 and TRBJ2-7; perhaps TRBD1 as D (6 bases). The CDR3 spans 11 residues. Trimming pared 0 bases from V and 12 bases from J, leaving 12 bases between. The germline V gene has CDR1 DFQATT and CDR2 SNEGSKA (reference sequence). The DNA of the CDR3 is TGCAGTGCTAGAGATCTGCAGGGGTGGTACTTC. This sequence encodes CSARDLQGWYF.

V gene TRBV7-8 combines with J gene TRBJ1-5; TRBD1 aligns across 9 bases. This CDR3 spans 15 amino acids. Germline-derived CDR1 and CDR2 are SGHVS and FQNEAQ. The V segment lost 7 bases and the J segment 2 bases; nucleotides outside the gene matches: 6. The CDR3 bases are TGTGCCAGCACCCGAACAGGGGGCCGCAATCAGCCCCAGCATTTT. This translates into CASTRTGGRNQPQHF.